The present TCR beta chain was sequenced within a study of shared T cell receptors in the human thymus. The data were produced by immunoSEQ multiplex PCR, yet TCRdb's version contains in-frame clones alone and is incomplete. The sample has more than 550,000 clones; approximately 85% are singletons. In germline, CDR1 is MGHRA, CDR2 YSYEKL. V was trimmed by 0 bases and J by 1 base, leaving 15 bases between them. The CDR3 spans 17 residues. The same sample was also studied in work on human thymus T cells. That work contributes: Thymic resections from corrective heart surgery supplied the tissue. An apparent bias in V and J gene usage was seen in thymic and blood repertoires.

The sequence was collected from a girl under three years old with a congenital heart defect. Sequencing input: thymocytes. The V and J genes are TRBV4-1 and TRBJ1-1; D is undetermined. CDR3 protein: CASSQDERDMRNTEAFF. As DNA, the CDR3 is TGCGCCAGCAGCCAAGATGAAAGAGATATGAGGAACACTGAAGCTTTCTTT.